The rows below give T cell receptor beta chains drawn from one sample of a study of cytomegalovirus exposure and HLA in healthy donors. The data were produced by immunoSEQ multiplex PCR, yet TCRdb's version contains in-frame clones alone and is incomplete. The table lists 80,000 to 130,000 clones, 75% to 85% of them singletons. Sequenced input: PBMCs. These receptors were obtained from a female donor in good health and CMV-seropositive. Each CDR3 is given with its conserved first and last residue. A D gene is named only where the DNA matches it firmly. For some rows the clone size is stated as once, few or many, or as a class when expanded; others skip it.

j_call	d_call	v_call	clone_size	cdr3_aa	cdr3_nt
TRBJ2-3	NA	TRBV2	NA	CASSEARLAGADTQYF	TGTGCCAGCAGTGAAGCCCGGCTAGCAGGGGCAGATACGCAGTATTTT
TRBJ2-2	TRBD2	TRBV5-1	NA	CASSGGLLTGELFF	TGCGCCAGCAGCGGGGGACTACTCACCGGGGAGCTGTTTTTT
TRBJ2-7	TRBD1	TRBV7-2	NA	CASSLLGQGTGEQYF	TGTGCCAGCAGCCTTTTGGGACAGGGTACTGGCGAGCAGTACTTC
TRBJ2-4	NA	TRBV4-2	NA	CASSQDPGNSQYF	TGTGCCAGCAGCCAAGATCCGGGAAACAGTCAGTACTTC
TRBJ2-6	NA	TRBV5-1	NA	CASSRGAGANGLTF	TGCGCCAGCAGTCGGGGGGCCGGGGCCAACGGCCTGACTTTC
TRBJ2-1	NA	TRBV7-2	NA	CASSRQGQGGKSNEQFF	TGTGCCAGCAGTCGGCAGGGGCAGGGTGGTAAATCGAATGAGCAGTTCTTC
TRBJ1-1	TRBD1	TRBV6-1	NA	CASSRQGGMNTEAFF	TGTGCCAGCAGCCGACAGGGGGGAATGAACACTGAAGCTTTCTTT
TRBJ1-5	TRBD1	TRBV19	NA	CASGPQGLPRWNQPQHF	TGTGCCAGTGGCCCACAGGGGCTACCCAGGTGGAATCAGCCCCAGCATTTT
TRBJ2-2	TRBD2	TRBV4-3	NA	CASSQYRDYSSGELFF	TGCGCCAGCAGCCAGTACCGGGACTATTCATCCGGGGAGCTGTTTTTT
TRBJ2-1	NA	TRBV6-4	once	CASSESWSRHNEQFF	TGTGCCAGCAGTGAATCGTGGTCTAGGCACAATGAGCAGTTCTTC
TRBJ2-7	TRBD1	TRBV9	NA	CASSVVPGQHRGGEQYF	TGTGCCAGCAGCGTAGTCCCCGGCCAACACAGGGGCGGCGAGCAGTACTTC
TRBJ1-3	NA	TRBV6-5	NA	CASSTPGDTIYF	TGTGCCAGCAGTACCCCGGGGGACACCATATATTTT
TRBJ2-3	TRBD1	TRBV19	NA	CASASPTGVDTQYF	TGTGCCAGTGCATCCCCGACAGGGGTAGATACGCAGTATTTT
TRBJ2-4	TRBD1	TRBV11-2	NA	CASSLADRGAKNIQYF	TGTGCCAGCAGCTTAGCCGACAGGGGGGCCAAAAACATTCAGTACTTC
TRBJ2-5	TRBD2	TRBV5-5	NA	CASSLVLAGEETQYF	TGTGCCAGCAGCTTGGTTCTAGCGGGAGAAGAGACCCAGTACTTC
TRBJ2-7	TRBD1	TRBV7-8	NA	CASSPYRGEQYF	TGTGCCAGCAGCCCTTACAGGGGCGAGCAGTACTTC
TRBJ1-6	TRBD1	TRBV18	NA	CASSRDSPLVNSPLHF	TGTGCCAGCTCACGGGACAGTCCTCTGGTTAATTCACCCCTCCACTTT
TRBJ2-7	NA	TRBV21-1	NA	CASSTTSRGPYEQYF	TGTGCCAGCAGCACGACTAGCCGGGGACCCTACGAGCAGTACTTC
TRBJ2-3	NA	TRBV6-4	NA	CASRLNLASDTDTQYF	TGTGCCAGCAGACTCAATCTAGCGAGCGACACAGATACGCAGTATTTT
TRBJ2-1	TRBD1	TRBV6-1	NA	CASSEQPGTGNYNEQFF	TGTGCCAGCAGTGAACAACCCGGGACAGGGAACTACAATGAGCAGTTCTTC
TRBJ1-1	NA	TRBV6-1	NA	CASAISQGPEAFF	TGTGCCAGCGCCATATCCCAGGGTCCTGAAGCTTTCTTT
TRBJ2-6	NA	TRBV30	NA	CAWSAPAASGANGLTF	TGTGCCTGGAGTGCCCCCGCGGCCTCTGGGGCCAACGGCCTGACTTTC
TRBJ2-6	NA	TRBV6-5	NA	CASAVQGANVLTF	TGTGCCAGCGCGGTGCAAGGGGCCAACGTCCTGACTTTC
TRBJ1-1	NA	TRBV30	NA	CAYFPRRGNTEAFF	TGTGCTTATTTCCCTCGACGGGGAAACACTGAAGCTTTCTTT
TRBJ2-3	TRBD2	TRBV7-2	NA	CASSLGTRGIDTQYF	TGTGCCAGCAGCTTAGGGACTAGGGGAATAGATACGCAGTATTTT
TRBJ1-2	TRBD1	TRBV30	NA	CAWIMTGLGGYTF	TGTGCCTGGATCATGACAGGGCTGGGTGGCTACACCTTC
TRBJ1-2	TRBD1	TRBV7-8	NA	CASSLYRGLNYGYTF	TGTGCCAGCAGCCTCTACAGGGGGCTGAACTATGGCTACACCTTC
TRBJ2-7	TRBD1	TRBV7-9	NA	CASSPGQGRGGYEQYF	TGTGCCAGCAGCCCCGGACAGGGGCGAGGGGGCTACGAGCAGTACTTC
TRBJ1-6	TRBD1	TRBV5-4	NA	CASSWGAGGQANSPLHF	TGTGCCAGCAGCTGGGGGGCTGGGGGACAGGCAAATTCACCCCTCCACTTT
TRBJ1-5	NA	TRBV19	NA	CASSIEDRDQPQHF	TGTGCCAGTAGTATCGAGGACAGAGATCAGCCCCAGCATTTT
TRBJ2-7	NA	TRBV6-1	NA	CASTVDTSSYEQYF	TGTGCCAGTACAGTAGATACTAGCTCCTACGAGCAGTACTTC
TRBJ1-5	NA	TRBV6-5	NA	CASSYRGGGQPQHF	TGTGCCAGCAGTTACCGGGGGGGTGGTCAGCCCCAGCATTTT
TRBJ2-3	TRBD1	TRBV7-6	once	CASRRQGSVSDTQYF	TGTGCCAGCAGGCGACAGGGAAGCGTCTCAGATACGCAGTATTTT
TRBJ2-7	NA	TRBV5-1	once	CASSYGTIDYEQYF	TGCGCCAGCAGTTACGGGACAATCGACTACGAGCAGTACTTC
TRBJ2-1	TRBD2	TRBV6-1	few	CASSEASGTRPVNEQFF	TGTGCCAGCAGTGAAGCGTCCGGGACTAGACCCGTCAATGAGCAGTTCTTC
TRBJ2-7	TRBD1	TRBV6-6	once	CASSYSGTGGYEQYF	TGTGCCAGCAGTTACTCCGGGACAGGAGGCTACGAGCAGTACTTC
TRBJ1-2	TRBD1	TRBV14	many	CASSQEWTGQGYTF	TGTGCCAGCAGCCAAGAGTGGACAGGGCAGGGCTACACCTTC
TRBJ2-3	NA	TRBV10-3	NA	CAAGSSGTSTDTQYF	TGTGCCGCCGGGAGTAGCGGAACTAGCACAGATACGCAGTATTTT
TRBJ1-1	NA	TRBV29-1	few	CSVDGDLVKVGVSTEAFF	TGCAGCGTTGACGGGGACTTAGTTAAAGTGGGGGTGAGTACTGAAGCTTTCTTT
TRBJ2-1	NA	TRBV7-7	NA	CASSPSWTTYNEQFF	TGTGCCAGCAGCCCGAGCTGGACTACCTACAATGAGCAGTTCTTC
TRBJ1-3	TRBD1	TRBV5-8	once	CASSGGQGADTIYF	TGTGCCAGCAGCGGCGGGCAGGGGGCGGACACCATATATTTT
TRBJ1-6	NA	TRBV7-2	NA	CASSLEIRRMNSPLHF	TGTGCCAGCAGCTTAGAGATAAGGAGAATGAATTCACCCCTCCACTTT
TRBJ1-1	NA	TRBV28	medium-sized	CASSFQNLNTEAFF	TGTGCCAGCAGTTTCCAGAACCTGAACACTGAAGCTTTCTTT
TRBJ1-3	NA	TRBV9	NA	CASSSGGSGNTIYF	TGTGCCAGCAGCAGCGGGGGCTCCGGAAACACCATATATTTT
TRBJ2-7	TRBD1	TRBV4-1	NA	CASSPQGDDYEQYF	TGCGCCAGCAGCCCCCAGGGGGATGACTACGAGCAGTACTTC
TRBJ1-2	NA	TRBV5-1	NA	CASSRGGGANYGYTF	TGCGCCAGCTCACGCGGGGGGGGCGCGAACTATGGCTACACCTTC
TRBJ1-2	TRBD1	TRBV5-4	NA	CASSPGGTNYGYTF	TGTGCCAGCAGCCCAGGGGGGACTAACTATGGCTACACCTTC
TRBJ1-6	NA	TRBV6-5	NA	CASSYSMTGVISPLHF	TGTGCCAGCAGTTACTCCATGACAGGAGTTATTTCACCCCTCCACTTT